Each of the 5 T cell receptor beta chains below was sequenced from the same sample in a study of breast tumors, draining lymph nodes, adjacent tissues. TCRdb reprocessed the multiplex PCR reads with MiXCR, giving one entry per CDR3 protein. Here the sample spans roughly 130,000 distinct CDR3 sequences, 30% to 35% being singletons. The lymph nodes were axillary draining lymph nodes from breast cancer patients. Sample: axillary lymph node tissue. These receptors all come from a female donor with breast cancer. Some clones in this sample may be carry-over from other donors' samples.

About this clonotype: One junction end disagrees with the germline gene, perhaps due to a read error. The rearrangement joins TRBV9 to TRBJ1-6, with no clear D. CDR1 SGDLS and CDR2 YYNGEE come from the germline V gene. CDR3 length: 15 residues. The CDR3 sequence is CASSRLGASDSPPHF. CDR3 coding DNA: TGTGCCAGCAGCCGCCTGGGAGCGTCGGATTCACCCCCCCACTTT.

This clonotype was recorded many times. The rearrangement uses TRBV7-2 and TRBJ1-3, with D tentatively TRBD1 (6 bases). Deletions cut 5 bases from V and 0 bases from J, with 14 bases between. Germline CDR1 is SGHTA and CDR2 is FQGNSA. This CDR3 has 16 residues. This chain's CDR3 is CASSPGGRGSGNTIYF. The CDR3 DNA follows: TGTGCCAGCAGCCCGGGGGGCAGGGGCTCTGGAAACACCATATATTTT.

The chain is built from TRBV7-3 and TRBJ2-1; the D call may be TRBD1 or TRBD2 (5 bases each). Looked up from germline, CDR1 is SGHTA and CDR2 is FQGTGA. V was pared by 5 bases and J by 3 bases, with 20 bases between. This CDR3 has 17 residues. In nucleotides, the CDR3 is TGTGCCAGCAGCCCCCCGGGACCAGCCTCCTTCTACAATGAGCAGTTCTTC. Protein sequence: CASSPPGPASFYNEQFF.

The genes are TRBV7-2 and TRBJ2-3, with TRBD1 matching over 7 bases. TRBJ1-5 matches the DNA end more closely, so the J call is doubtful. Per the germline V gene, CDR1 is SGHTA and CDR2 is FQGNSA. The CDR3 contains 15 residues. Here the CDR3 reads CASSLGRDSTDTQHF. The CDR3 bases are TGTGCCAGCAGCTTAGGGCGGGACAGCACAGATACGCAGCATTTT.

This clonotype was observed at least ten times. The chain employs TRBV30 and TRBJ1-5, with TRBD1 identical over 9 bases. J lost 8 bases, V lost 2 bases, and 10 bases had no gene match. The germline gives CDR1 GTSNPN, CDR2 SVGIG (reference sequence). This CDR3 comprises 15 residues. As DNA, the CDR3 is TGTGCCTGGAGTTTGGACAGGGGTAAGGAGAAGCCCCAGCATTTT. Translation: CAWSLDRGKEKPQHF. Full variable domain (remainder filled in from reference TRBV30 and TRBJ1-5): SQTIHQWPATLVQPVGSPLSLECTVEGTSNPNLYWYRQAAGRGLQLLFYSVGIGQISSEVPQNLSASRPQDRQFILSSKKLLLSDSGFYLCAWSLDRGKEKPQHFGDGTRLSIL.